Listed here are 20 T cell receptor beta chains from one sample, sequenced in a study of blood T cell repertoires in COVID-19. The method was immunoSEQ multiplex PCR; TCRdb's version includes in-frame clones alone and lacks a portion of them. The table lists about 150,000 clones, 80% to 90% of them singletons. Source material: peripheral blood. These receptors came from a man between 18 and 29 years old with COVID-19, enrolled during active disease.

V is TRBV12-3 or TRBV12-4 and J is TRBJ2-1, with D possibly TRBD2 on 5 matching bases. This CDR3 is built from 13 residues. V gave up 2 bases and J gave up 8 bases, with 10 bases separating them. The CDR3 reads CASSLTAVHEQFF. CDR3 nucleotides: TGTGCCAGCAGTTTAACAGCGGTGCATGAGCAGTTCTTC.

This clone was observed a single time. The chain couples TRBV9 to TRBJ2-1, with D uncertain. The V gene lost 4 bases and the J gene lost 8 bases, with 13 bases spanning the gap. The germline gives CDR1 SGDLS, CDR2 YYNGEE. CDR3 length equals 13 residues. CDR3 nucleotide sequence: TGTGCCAGCAGCCTTGGATTCCGGGATGAGCAGTTCTTC. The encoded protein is CASSLGFRDEQFF.

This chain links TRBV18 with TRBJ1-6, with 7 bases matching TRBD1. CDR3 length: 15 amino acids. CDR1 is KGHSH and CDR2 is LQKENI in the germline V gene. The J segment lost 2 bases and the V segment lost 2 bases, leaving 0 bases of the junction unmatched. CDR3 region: CASSPDRAYNSPLHF. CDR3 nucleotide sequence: TGTGCCAGCTCACCAGACAGGGCCTATAATTCACCCCTCCACTTT.

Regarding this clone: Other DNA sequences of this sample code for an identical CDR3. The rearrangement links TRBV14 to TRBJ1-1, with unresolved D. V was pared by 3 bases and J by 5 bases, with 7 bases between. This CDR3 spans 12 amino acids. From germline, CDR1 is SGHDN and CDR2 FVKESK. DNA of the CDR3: TGTGCCAGCAGCCAGACGGGTACTGAAGCTTTCTTT. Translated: CASSQTGTEAFF.

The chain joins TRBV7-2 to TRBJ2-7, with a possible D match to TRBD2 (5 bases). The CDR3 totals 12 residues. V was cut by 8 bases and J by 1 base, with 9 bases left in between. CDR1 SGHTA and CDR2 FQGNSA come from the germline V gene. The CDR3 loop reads CASGRESYEQYF. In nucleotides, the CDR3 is TGTGCCAGCGGAAGGGAGTCCTACGAGCAGTACTTC.

The CDR3 nucleotides are TGTGCCACCCAGGGATACGGGGAGCTGTTTTTT. Protein: CATQGYGELFF. This chain uses TRBV6-6 with TRBJ2-2; D might be TRBD1 (5 bases). Germline V CDR1 and CDR2: MNHNY, SVGAGI (reference sequence). V was trimmed by 10 bases and J by 7 bases, leaving 10 bases between them. This CDR3 is built from 11 residues.

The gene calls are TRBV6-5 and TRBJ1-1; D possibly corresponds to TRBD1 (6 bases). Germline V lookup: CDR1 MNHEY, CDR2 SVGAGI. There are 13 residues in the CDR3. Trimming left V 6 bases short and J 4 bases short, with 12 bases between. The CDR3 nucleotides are TGTGCCAGCAGGGACAGTGGGGGCACTGAAGCTTTCTTT. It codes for CASRDSGGTEAFF.

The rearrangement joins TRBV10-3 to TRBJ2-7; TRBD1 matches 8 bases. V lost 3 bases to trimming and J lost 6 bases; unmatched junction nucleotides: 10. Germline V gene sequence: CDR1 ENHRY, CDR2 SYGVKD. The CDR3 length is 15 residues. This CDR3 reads CAISEQLGQGAEQYF. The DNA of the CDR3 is TGTGCCATCAGTGAACAACTAGGACAGGGTGCCGAGCAGTACTTC.

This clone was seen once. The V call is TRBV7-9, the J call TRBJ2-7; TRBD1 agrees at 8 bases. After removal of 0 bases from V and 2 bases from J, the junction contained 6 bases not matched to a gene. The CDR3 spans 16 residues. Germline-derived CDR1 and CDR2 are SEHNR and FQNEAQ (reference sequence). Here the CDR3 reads CASSLAQGAGPYEQYF. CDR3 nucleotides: TGTGCCAGCAGCTTAGCCCAGGGGGCGGGTCCCTACGAGCAGTACTTC. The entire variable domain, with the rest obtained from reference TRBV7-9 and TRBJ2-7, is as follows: DTGVSQNPRHKITKRGQNVTFRCDPISEHNRLYWYRQTLGQGPEFLTYFQNEAQLEKSRLLSDRFSAERPKGSFSTLEIQRTEQGDSAMYLCASSLAQGAGPYEQYFGPGTRLTVT.

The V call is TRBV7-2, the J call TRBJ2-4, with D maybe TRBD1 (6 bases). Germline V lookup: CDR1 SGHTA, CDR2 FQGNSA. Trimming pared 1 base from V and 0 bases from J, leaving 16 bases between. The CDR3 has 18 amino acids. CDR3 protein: CASSLVRTGLVAKNIQYF. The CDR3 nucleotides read TGTGCCAGCAGCTTAGTACGAACAGGGCTGGTAGCCAAAAACATTCAGTACTTC.

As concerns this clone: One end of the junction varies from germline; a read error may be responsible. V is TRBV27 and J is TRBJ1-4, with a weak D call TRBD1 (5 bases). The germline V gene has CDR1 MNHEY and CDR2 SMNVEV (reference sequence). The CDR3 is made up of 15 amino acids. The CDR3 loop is CASSELGGGGEKLLF. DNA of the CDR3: TGTGCCAGCAGCGAACTGGGGGGTGGTGGAGAAAAACTGCTTTTT.

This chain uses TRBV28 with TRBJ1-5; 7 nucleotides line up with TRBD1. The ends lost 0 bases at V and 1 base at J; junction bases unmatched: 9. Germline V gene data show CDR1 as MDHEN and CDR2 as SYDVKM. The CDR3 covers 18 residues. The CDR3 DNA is TGTGCCAGCAGTTTATGGCGACTCGGGACAGAGAGCAATCAGCCCCAGCATTTT. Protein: CASSLWRLGTESNQPQHF.

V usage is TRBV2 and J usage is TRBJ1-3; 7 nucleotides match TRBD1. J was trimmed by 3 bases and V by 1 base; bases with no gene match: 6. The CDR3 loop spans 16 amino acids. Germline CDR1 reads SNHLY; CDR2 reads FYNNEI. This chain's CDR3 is CASSEEGAQVGNTIYF. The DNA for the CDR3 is TGTGCCAGCAGTGAAGAGGGGGCGCAGGTTGGAAACACCATATATTTT.

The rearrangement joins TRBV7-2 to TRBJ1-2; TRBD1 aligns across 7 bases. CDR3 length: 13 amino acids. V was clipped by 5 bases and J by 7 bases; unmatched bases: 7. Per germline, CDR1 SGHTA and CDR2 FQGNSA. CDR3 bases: TGTGCCAGCAGCCCAAACGAGGGGGCTGGCTACACCTTC. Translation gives CASSPNEGAGYTF.

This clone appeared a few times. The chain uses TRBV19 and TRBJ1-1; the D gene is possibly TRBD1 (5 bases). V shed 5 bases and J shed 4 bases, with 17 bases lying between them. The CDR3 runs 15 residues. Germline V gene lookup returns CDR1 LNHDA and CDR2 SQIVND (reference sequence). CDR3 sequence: CASSPPGRGVTEAFF. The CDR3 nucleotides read TGTGCCAGTAGTCCCCCAGGGAGGGGTGTCACTGAAGCTTTCTTT.

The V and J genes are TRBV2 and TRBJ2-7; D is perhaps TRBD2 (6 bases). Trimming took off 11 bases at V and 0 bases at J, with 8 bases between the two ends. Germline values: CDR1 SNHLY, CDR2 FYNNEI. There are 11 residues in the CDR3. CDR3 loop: CAGRNSYEQYF. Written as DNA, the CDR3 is TGTGCCGGGAGGAACTCCTACGAGCAGTACTTC.

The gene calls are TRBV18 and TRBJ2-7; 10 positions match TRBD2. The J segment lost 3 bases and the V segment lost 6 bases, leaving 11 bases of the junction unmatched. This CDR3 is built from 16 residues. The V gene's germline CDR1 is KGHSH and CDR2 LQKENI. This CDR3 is CASSPLPGLADYEQYF. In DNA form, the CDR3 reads TGTGCCAGCTCCCCCCTACCCGGACTAGCGGACTACGAGCAGTACTTC.

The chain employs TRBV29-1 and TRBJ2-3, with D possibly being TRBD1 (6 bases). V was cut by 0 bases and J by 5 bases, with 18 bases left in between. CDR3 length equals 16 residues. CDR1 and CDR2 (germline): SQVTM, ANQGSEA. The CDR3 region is CSVEDWSGVERDTQYF. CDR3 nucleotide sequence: TGCAGCGTTGAAGATTGGTCAGGGGTCGAGAGAGATACGCAGTATTTT.

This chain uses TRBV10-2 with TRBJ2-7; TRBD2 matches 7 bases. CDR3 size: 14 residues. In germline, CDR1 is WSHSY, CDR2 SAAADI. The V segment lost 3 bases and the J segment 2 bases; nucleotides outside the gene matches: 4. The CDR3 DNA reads TGCGCCAGCAGTGAATGGCGGGAGACCTACGAGCAGTACTTC. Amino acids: CASSEWRETYEQYF.

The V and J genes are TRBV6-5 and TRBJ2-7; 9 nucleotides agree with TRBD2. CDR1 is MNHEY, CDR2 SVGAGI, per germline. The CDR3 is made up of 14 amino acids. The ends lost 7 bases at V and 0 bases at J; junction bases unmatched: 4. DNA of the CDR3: TGTGCCAGCATGCAGGGACTAGCCTCCTACGAGCAGTACTTC. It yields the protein CASMQGLASYEQYF.